This TCR beta chain was identified in a study of neoadjuvant anti-PD-1 for oral cavity cancer. On the study more broadly: Before surgery, most patients got three to four biweekly 3 mg/kg nivolumab doses. Findings and caveats of the study: Higher pretreatment blood Treg/Th17 ratios correlated with higher pretreatment blood and lower post-treatment tumor TCRbeta clonality. After neoadjuvant nivolumab, PBMC T cell clonality was significantly higher in non-responders than responders.

Sample time point: after neoadjuvant nivolumab, at surgical resection. This CDR3 region has 16 residues. Germline CDR1 reads MNHEY; CDR2 reads SVGAGI. The junction had 9 bases not matched to a gene; V was cut back by 4 bases and J by 7 bases. As regards this clone: As yet, its antigen is unknown.

The method was immunoSEQ multiplex PCR; TCRdb's version includes in-frame clones alone and lacks a portion of them. The sample holds approximately 13,000 clones, about 76% seen once. The TCR comes from a person between 40 and 80 years old with oral cavity squamous cell carcinoma. Material: PBMCs, obtained after nivolumab (anti-PD-1) treatment. The V and J genes are TRBV6-5 and TRBJ2-2, with TRBD2 matching over 10 bases. The CDR3 DNA follows: TGTGCCAGCAGTTCCAGCGGGAGGGCCGGAGGCGGGGAGCTGTTTTTT. It encodes CASSSSGRAGGGELFF.